The TCR beta chain described here comes from a study of cytomegalovirus exposure and HLA in healthy donors. The wider study: An earlier analysis found fewer than 140 million unique TCR beta sequences from about 190 million T cells.

V was shortened by 3 bases and J by 7 bases, with 13 bases between the two germline ends. The CDR3 runs to 14 residues. From germline, CDR1 is MDHEN and CDR2 SYDVKM. This PCR relied on a set of 60 Vbeta primers and 13 Jbeta primers. Generated by immunoSEQ multiplex PCR, the TCRdb table keeps only in-frame clones and is missing some. This sample's table reports about 200,000 clones. Study-wide results and caveats: Within an earlier analysis, most TCR beta V segments proved productive either about 87% or about 30% of the time.

Comment on this clone: Its antigen is undetermined.

This chain connects TRBV28 to TRBJ2-1; tentatively, D is TRBD2 (5 bases). The origin of this receptor is a man aged 30-40 years in good health and CMV-seronegative. Source material: PBMCs. The CDR3 DNA reads TGTGCCAGCAGTTTCACCCGCGGAGGTAATGAGCAGTTCTTC. It is translated as CASSFTRGGNEQFF.